These T cell receptor beta chains were read from a single sample in a study of T cells in Graves' hyperthyroidism and ophthalmopathy. TCRdb called the multiplex PCR reads again in MiXCR, with one record for every CDR3 protein. The sample carries approximately 740,000 distinct CDR3 sequences, roughly 15% recorded once. Source material: blood. All receptors derive from a woman under 30 with Graves' hyperthyroidism. Each CDR3 is given with its conserved first and last residue. The order of the fields is V gene, J gene, D gene, clone size, CDR3 DNA, CDR3 protein. The D gene is left open where the match is weak. Part of the rows lack a size; the others show once, few, many or a class for expanded clones.

V gene: TRBV11-2
J gene: TRBJ2-1
D gene: NA
clone size: many
CDR3 DNA: TGTGCCAGCAGCACCGCCAGAGGAACCTCCTACAATGAGCAGTTCTTC
CDR3 protein: CASSTARGTSYNEQFF

V gene: TRBV24-1
J gene: TRBJ1-3
D gene: NA
clone size: NA
CDR3 DNA: TGTGCCACCAGTGACCGTGATCCAAGCTCTGGAAACACCATATATTTT
CDR3 protein: CATSDRDPSSGNTIYF

V gene: TRBV18
J gene: TRBJ2-4
D gene: TRBD2
clone size: NA
CDR3 DNA: TGTGCCAGCTCGGCCCTTAGCGGGAGCGAAAACATTCAGTACTTC
CDR3 protein: CASSALSGSENIQYF

V gene: TRBV16
J gene: TRBJ1-6
D gene: TRBD1
clone size: few
CDR3 DNA: TGTGCCAGCAGCCCCGACAGGGGTGCGAATTCACCCCTCCACTTT
CDR3 protein: CASSPDRGANSPLHF

V gene: TRBV25-1
J gene: TRBJ1-3
D gene: NA
clone size: NA
CDR3 DNA: TGTGCCAGCCGACCGGGATTCTCTGGAAACACCATATATTTT
CDR3 protein: CASRPGFSGNTIYF

V gene: TRBV11-2
J gene: TRBJ2-7
D gene: TRBD1
clone size: many
CDR3 DNA: TGTGCCAGCAGCTCGATTTCCGGGACAGTCCTATCCTCCTACGAGCAGTACTTC
CDR3 protein: CASSSISGTVLSSYEQYF

V gene: TRBV2
J gene: TRBJ2-5
D gene: NA
clone size: many
CDR3 DNA: TGTGCCAGCAGTATACCGCGGGAAGAGACCCAGTACTTC
CDR3 protein: CASSIPREETQYF

V gene: TRBV28
J gene: TRBJ2-1
D gene: NA
clone size: many
CDR3 DNA: TGTGCCAGCACTTTAAACCTGGGGGTCCCTCTGGGGAATGAGCAGTTCTTC
CDR3 protein: CASTLNLGVPLGNEQFF

V gene: TRBV9
J gene: TRBJ2-3
D gene: NA
clone size: few
CDR3 DNA: TGTGCCAGCAGCCCACCTACGGGCGGCACAGATACGCAGTATTTT
CDR3 protein: CASSPPTGGTDTQYF

V gene: TRBV13
J gene: TRBJ1-5
D gene: NA
clone size: NA
CDR3 DNA: TGTGCCAGCAGCGCCGACCGCCAGCCCCAGCATTTT
CDR3 protein: CASSADRQPQHF

V gene: TRBV6-5
J gene: TRBJ1-2
D gene: NA
clone size: many
CDR3 DNA: TGTGCCAGCAGTTACTCGAGCTCGGGGGCCTATGGCTACACCTTC
CDR3 protein: CASSYSSSGAYGYTF

V gene: TRBV7-8
J gene: TRBJ2-3
D gene: NA
clone size: many
CDR3 DNA: TGTGCCAGCAGCTTTTGGGATAGCGGCCGCACAGATACGCAGTATTTT
CDR3 protein: CASSFWDSGRTDTQYF

V gene: TRBV11-2
J gene: TRBJ2-1
D gene: TRBD1
clone size: NA
CDR3 DNA: TGTGCCAGCAGCTCATCTTCCGGACAGGGTTCCGAGCAGTTCTTC
CDR3 protein: CASSSSSGQGSEQFF

V gene: TRBV4-1
J gene: TRBJ2-7
D gene: NA
clone size: NA
CDR3 DNA: TGCGCCAGCAGCCAGGAGACTGAAATCTCCTACGAGCAGTACTTC
CDR3 protein: CASSQETEISYEQYF

V gene: TRBV29-1
J gene: TRBJ2-7
D gene: TRBD1
clone size: many
CDR3 DNA: TGCAGCGCAGATGTCGGGACAGGGTACGAGCAGTACTTC
CDR3 protein: CSADVGTGYEQYF

V gene: TRBV7-9
J gene: TRBJ2-7
D gene: TRBD1
clone size: many
CDR3 DNA: TGTGCCAGCAGCATTGGACAGGTCTATGCCTACGAGCAGTACTTC
CDR3 protein: CASSIGQVYAYEQYF

V gene: TRBV7-9
J gene: TRBJ1-1
D gene: TRBD1
clone size: many
CDR3 DNA: TGTGCCAGCAGCTCGGGGGACAGGGGGGTGAACACTGAAGCTTTCTTT
CDR3 protein: CASSSGDRGVNTEAFF

V gene: TRBV7-2
J gene: TRBJ2-7
D gene: NA
clone size: few
CDR3 DNA: TGTGCCAGCAGCCGAGGGACGAACTACGAGCAGTACTTC
CDR3 protein: CASSRGTNYEQYF

V gene: TRBV27
J gene: TRBJ2-3
D gene: NA
clone size: NA
CDR3 DNA: TGTGCCAGCAGTTTATTGGACCGCACAGATACGCAGTATTTT
CDR3 protein: CASSLLDRTDTQYF

V gene: TRBV29-1
J gene: TRBJ1-1
D gene: NA
clone size: few
CDR3 DNA: TGCAGCGTGGGAGGGGTTGGGACTGAAGCTTTCTTT
CDR3 protein: CSVGGVGTEAFF

V gene: TRBV6-5
J gene: TRBJ1-1
D gene: NA
clone size: NA
CDR3 DNA: TGTGCCAGCAGTTCCGCCCGAGTGATAAACACTGAAGCTTCCTTT
CDR3 protein: CASSSARVINTEASF

V gene: TRBV11-3
J gene: TRBJ1-3
D gene: NA
clone size: NA
CDR3 DNA: TGTGCCAGCAGCTTAGGAACAGGTCGCTCTGGAAACACCATATATTTT
CDR3 protein: CASSLGTGRSGNTIYF

V gene: TRBV29-1
J gene: TRBJ1-2
D gene: NA
clone size: NA
CDR3 DNA: TGCAGCGACCTTAGTGTCGGCTATGGCTACACCTTC
CDR3 protein: CSDLSVGYGYTF

V gene: TRBV12-3/TRBV12-4
J gene: TRBJ1-1
D gene: NA
clone size: many
CDR3 DNA: TGTGCCAGCAGTTTAATGAGTTGGGGACTCCGGGAGGGCACTGAAGCTTTCTTT
CDR3 protein: CASSLMSWGLREGTEAFF

V gene: TRBV5-1
J gene: TRBJ1-1
D gene: NA
clone size: NA
CDR3 DNA: TGCGCCAGCAGCTTAGGGGACAACATTGAAGCTTTCTTT
CDR3 protein: CASSLGDNIEAFF

V gene: TRBV2
J gene: TRBJ2-3
D gene: NA
clone size: many
CDR3 DNA: TGTGCCAGCAGTGCCACAACAGATACGCAGTATTTT
CDR3 protein: CASSATTDTQYF

V gene: TRBV5-4
J gene: TRBJ2-7
D gene: TRBD1
clone size: few
CDR3 DNA: TGTGCCAGCAGCTCGAATCCCGGGACAGCCCTTGGGTACGAGCAGTACTTC
CDR3 protein: CASSSNPGTALGYEQYF

V gene: TRBV5-1
J gene: TRBJ2-7
D gene: TRBD2
clone size: few
CDR3 DNA: TGCGCCAGCAGCTTCACAGGGCCAACCGTAGCGGGATTCTCCTACGAGCAGTACTTC
CDR3 protein: CASSFTGPTVAGFSYEQYF

V gene: TRBV2
J gene: TRBJ2-4
D gene: NA
clone size: many
CDR3 DNA: TGTGCCAGCTCAGGGGTGGGAAACATTCAGTACTTC
CDR3 protein: CASSGVGNIQYF

V gene: TRBV3-1
J gene: TRBJ2-7
D gene: NA
clone size: many
CDR3 DNA: TGTGCCAGCGGAAAACAGGGATCAGACGAGCAGTACTTC
CDR3 protein: CASGKQGSDEQYF

V gene: TRBV6-5
J gene: TRBJ1-1
D gene: NA
clone size: few
CDR3 DNA: TGTGCCAGCAGTTACTCGATACCCTCTGAAGCTTTCTTT
CDR3 protein: CASSYSIPSEAFF

V gene: TRBV14
J gene: TRBJ2-1
D gene: NA
clone size: many
CDR3 DNA: TGTGCCAGCAGCCAAGATAGTGTGAGATTCTACAATGAGCAGTTCTTC
CDR3 protein: CASSQDSVRFYNEQFF

V gene: TRBV4-3
J gene: TRBJ2-6
D gene: NA
clone size: few
CDR3 DNA: TGCGCCAGCAGCCGTGGGGTCGAGATCGGCTCTGGGGCCAACGTCCTGACTTTC
CDR3 protein: CASSRGVEIGSGANVLTF

V gene: TRBV11-2
J gene: TRBJ2-5
D gene: TRBD2
clone size: NA
CDR3 DNA: TGTGCCAGCAGCTTAGTCCTAAATCTAGCGGGAGACGCCCAAGAGACCCAGTACTTC
CDR3 protein: CASSLVLNLAGDAQETQYF

V gene: TRBV30
J gene: TRBJ2-7
D gene: NA
clone size: many
CDR3 DNA: TGTGCCTGGAGTGTAGAGGTAGGGGGCGAGCAGTACTTC
CDR3 protein: CAWSVEVGGEQYF

V gene: TRBV6-1
J gene: TRBJ2-7
D gene: TRBD2
clone size: many
CDR3 DNA: TGTGCCAGCAGTCAGGAGGCGGGGGCCTACGAGCAGTACTTC
CDR3 protein: CASSQEAGAYEQYF

V gene: TRBV29-1
J gene: TRBJ1-2
D gene: NA
clone size: NA
CDR3 DNA: TGCAGCGTTGAAAGCGGGGGCAATGGCTACACCTTC
CDR3 protein: CSVESGGNGYTF

V gene: TRBV2
J gene: TRBJ1-1
D gene: NA
clone size: NA
CDR3 DNA: TGTGCCAGCATCCAGGATTCGGCACGGAACACTGAAGCTTTCTTT
CDR3 protein: CASIQDSARNTEAFF

V gene: TRBV4-3
J gene: TRBJ1-5
D gene: NA
clone size: few
CDR3 DNA: TGCGCCAGCAGCCAAGCTGGCACCATCTACGATCCCCCCAATCAGCCCCAGCATTTT
CDR3 protein: CASSQAGTIYDPPNQPQHF

V gene: TRBV7-3
J gene: TRBJ1-6
D gene: NA
clone size: NA
CDR3 DNA: TGTGCCAGCAGCTTAGCGGGGAGTTCGACACCCCTCCACTTT
CDR3 protein: CASSLAGSSTPLHF

V gene: TRBV10-1
J gene: TRBJ1-1
D gene: NA
clone size: many
CDR3 DNA: TGCGCCAGCAGTGAGGGTCAGGTGAACACTGAAGCTTTCTTT
CDR3 protein: CASSEGQVNTEAFF

V gene: TRBV29-1
J gene: TRBJ2-1
D gene: TRBD1
clone size: many
CDR3 DNA: TGCAGCGTCCGCGGGACAGGGAGGAATGAGCAGTTCTTC
CDR3 protein: CSVRGTGRNEQFF

V gene: TRBV27
J gene: TRBJ2-2
D gene: NA
clone size: few
CDR3 DNA: TGTGCCAGCAGTTTATCGGGGGGAGGCGGGGAGCTGTTTTTT
CDR3 protein: CASSLSGGGGELFF

V gene: TRBV28
J gene: TRBJ2-3
D gene: TRBD2
clone size: many
CDR3 DNA: TGTGCCAGCAGTTTAAGGACGGCGGGAGGAGGTACAGATACGCAGTATTTT
CDR3 protein: CASSLRTAGGGTDTQYF

V gene: TRBV11-2
J gene: TRBJ2-4
D gene: TRBD2
clone size: many
CDR3 DNA: TGTGCCAGCAGCTTGGGGGGGGGTTCCAAAAACATTCAGTACTTC
CDR3 protein: CASSLGGGSKNIQYF

V gene: TRBV20-1
J gene: TRBJ2-4
D gene: NA
clone size: NA
CDR3 DNA: TGCAGTGCTGGAGACAGGTCGACCAAAAACATTCAGTACTTC
CDR3 protein: CSAGDRSTKNIQYF

V gene: TRBV5-6
J gene: TRBJ2-5
D gene: NA
clone size: many
CDR3 DNA: TGTGCCAGCAGCTTCCTCGCCAGGGGCGGCCAAGAGACCCAGTACTTC
CDR3 protein: CASSFLARGGQETQYF

V gene: TRBV7-9
J gene: TRBJ2-7
D gene: NA
clone size: many
CDR3 DNA: TGTGCCAGCAGCTTGACAGGAGTTGACTACGAGCAGTACTTC
CDR3 protein: CASSLTGVDYEQYF

V gene: TRBV7-9
J gene: TRBJ2-2
D gene: NA
clone size: NA
CDR3 DNA: TGTGCCAGCAGCCGCATACAGGGAAACACCGGGGAGCTGTTTTTT
CDR3 protein: CASSRIQGNTGELFF

V gene: TRBV16
J gene: TRBJ2-7
D gene: TRBD1
clone size: many
CDR3 DNA: TGTGCCAGCAGCCAATCTGTTATTGGCGACAGGGGTAGCGAGCAGTACTTC
CDR3 protein: CASSQSVIGDRGSEQYF

V gene: TRBV12-3/TRBV12-4
J gene: TRBJ2-7
D gene: NA
clone size: many
CDR3 DNA: TGTGCCAGCAGCCCCGGACGGCGTTCATACGAGCAGTACTTC
CDR3 protein: CASSPGRRSYEQYF

V gene: TRBV20-1
J gene: TRBJ2-1
D gene: TRBD1
clone size: many
CDR3 DNA: TGCAGTGCTAGAGATCAGAGGACAGGGTACAATGAGCAGTTCTTC
CDR3 protein: CSARDQRTGYNEQFF

V gene: TRBV7-2
J gene: TRBJ2-1
D gene: NA
clone size: few
CDR3 DNA: TGTGCCAGCAGCTCCGCCAAGGGGCAATACAATGAGCAGTTCTTC
CDR3 protein: CASSSAKGQYNEQFF